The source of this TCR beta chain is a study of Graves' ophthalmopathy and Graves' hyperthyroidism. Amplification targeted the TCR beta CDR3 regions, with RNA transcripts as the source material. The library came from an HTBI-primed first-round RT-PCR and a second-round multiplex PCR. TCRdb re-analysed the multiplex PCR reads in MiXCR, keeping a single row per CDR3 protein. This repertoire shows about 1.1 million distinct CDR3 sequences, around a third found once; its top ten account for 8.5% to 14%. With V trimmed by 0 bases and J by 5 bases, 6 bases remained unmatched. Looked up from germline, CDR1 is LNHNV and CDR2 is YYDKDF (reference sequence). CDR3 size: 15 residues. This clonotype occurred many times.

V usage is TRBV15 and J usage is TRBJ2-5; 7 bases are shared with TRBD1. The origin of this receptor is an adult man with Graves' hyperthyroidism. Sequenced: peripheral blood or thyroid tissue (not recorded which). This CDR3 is CATSRETGAGETQYF. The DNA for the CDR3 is TGTGCCACCAGCAGAGAAACAGGGGCCGGGGAGACCCAGTACTTC.